A selection of T cell receptor beta chains follows, all from one sample in a study of T-cell memory formation after mild COVID-19. TCRdb passed the 5' RACE reads through MiXCR, listing each CDR3 protein once. The table shows about 38,000 distinct CDR3 sequences, with roughly an eighth occurring only once. Input material: PBMCs or a T cell subset sorted from them (not recorded which). The receptors shown here come from a man younger than 35 who had mild COVID-19 (a few samples of this study predate the infection). Cell type and time point are not known. Both conserved end residues are part of each CDR3. The D gene is left open where the match is weak. Clone sizes are shown as how often the clone was seen (once, few, many) or a class if it is expanded.

clone_size | j_call | d_call | v_call | cdr3_nt | cdr3_aa
many | TRBJ2-5 | . | TRBV20-1 | TGCAGTGCTAACCGAGTGGAGACCCAGTACTTC | CSANRVETQYF
many | TRBJ2-2 | . | TRBV12-3/TRBV12-4 | TGTGCCAGCAGTTTAGTACAGTCCACCGGGGAGCTGTTTTTT | CASSLVQSTGELFF
many | TRBJ2-2 | . | TRBV3-1 | TGTGCCAGCAGCCCGGGACGTGGGGAGCTGTTTTTT | CASSPGRGELFF
many | TRBJ1-6 | . | TRBV6-4 | TGTGCCAGCAGTGAGGGGGCTAATTCACCCCTCCACTTT | CASSEGANSPLHF
once | TRBJ2-3 | . | TRBV27 | TGTGCCAGCCGATTGGGGGATACGCAGTATTTT | CASRLGDTQYF
few | TRBJ2-5 | TRBD1 | TRBV25-1 | TGTGCCAGCAGGGGACAGGGAATACCGCAGGAGACCCAGTACTTC | CASRGQGIPQETQYF
many | TRBJ2-1 | TRBD1 | TRBV5-6 | TGTGCCAGCAGCTTGGACAGGGGGCATGAGCAGTTCTTC | CASSLDRGHEQFF
many | TRBJ2-6 | . | TRBV4-2 | TGTGCCAGCAGCCAAGATCTGGATTCTGGGGCCAACGTCCTGACTTTC | CASSQDLDSGANVLTF
many | TRBJ1-2 | . | TRBV18 | TGTGCCAGCTCACCAGAGGACGGATACTATGGCTACACCTTC | CASSPEDGYYGYTF
many | TRBJ2-2 | . | TRBV20-1 | TGCAGTGGGATGAACACCGGGGAGCTGTTTTTT | CSGMNTGELFF
many | TRBJ1-1 | . | TRBV5-1 | TGCGCCAGCAGCTTGAAACAGGACACTGAAGCTTTCTTT | CASSLKQDTEAFF
many | TRBJ2-2 | TRBD2 | TRBV28 | TGTGCCAGCAGTTTATCGCGGACTAGCGGGGGGGCCTTGGTCGGGGAGCTGTTTTTT | CASSLSRTSGGALVGELFF